The 24 T cell receptor beta chains reported below all come from one sample, sequenced in a study of cytomegalovirus exposure and HLA in healthy donors. A multiplex PCR was run with 60 Vbeta primers and 13 Jbeta primers. Here immunoSEQ multiplex PCR was the method, and the copy in TCRdb shows in-frame clones only, minus some. The sample carries about 150,000 clones, approximately 86% recorded once. The sequenced material came from PBMCs. The receptors were sampled from a woman aged 45-60 years in good health and CMV-seropositive.

The chain uses TRBV2 and TRBJ2-1, with a weak D call TRBD1 (6 bases). In germline, CDR1 is SNHLY, CDR2 FYNNEI. The CDR3 spans 14 residues. Trimming left V 4 bases short and J 2 bases short, with 9 bases between. The CDR3 DNA sequence: TGTGCCAGCAGTGGCAGGGGTGCCTACAATGAGCAGTTCTTC. This codes for CASSGRGAYNEQFF.

J is TRBJ2-7 and V is TRBV19, with 12 bases that match TRBD2. This CDR3 comprises 14 residues. Trimming cost V 9 bases and J 4 bases; bases outside gene matches: 7. Germline V gene sequence: CDR1 LNHDA, CDR2 SQIVND (reference sequence). Written as DNA, the CDR3 is TGTGCCAGCTCGACTAGCGGGGGACCTTACGAGCAGTACTTC. Translating it yields CASSTSGGPYEQYF.

The genes are TRBV6-1 and TRBJ2-3; TRBD2 aligns across 14 bases. Germline values: CDR1 MNHNS, CDR2 SASEGT. This CDR3 is built from 22 residues. The V and J ends lost 1 base and 0 bases, in that order; junction bases with no gene match: 15. The CDR3 sequence is CASSEDQVPGLAGAASTDTQYF. In nucleotides, the CDR3 is TGTGCCAGCAGTGAAGACCAAGTACCGGGACTAGCGGGGGCCGCTAGCACAGATACGCAGTATTTT.

The chain has TRBV30 and TRBJ1-6; 8 bases line up with TRBD1. The CDR3 is made up of 14 amino acids. The V segment lost 8 bases and the J segment 9 bases; nucleotides outside the gene matches: 12. Per the germline V gene, CDR1 is GTSNPN and CDR2 is SVGIG (reference sequence). The CDR3 here is CATTWGTGISPLHF. CDR3 bases: TGTGCCACAACTTGGGGGACAGGTATTTCACCCCTCCACTTT.

V gene TRBV9 combines with J gene TRBJ2-3, with 11 bases fitting TRBD2. J was trimmed by 2 bases and V by 8 bases; bases with no gene match: 4. The V gene's germline CDR1 is SGDLS and CDR2 YYNGEE. There are 14 residues in the CDR3. Here the CDR3 reads CASAGLAATDTQYF. CDR3 bases: TGTGCCAGTGCGGGACTAGCGGCCACAGATACGCAGTATTTT.

This CDR3 reads CASSPQGGTTDTQYF. The CDR3 DNA reads as TGTGCCAGCAGCCCCCAAGGAGGAACCACAGATACGCAGTATTTT. The V call is TRBV9, the J call TRBJ2-3; D possibly corresponds to TRBD2 (5 bases). Trimming removed 4 bases at V and 2 bases at J, with 14 bases between. The CDR3 extends over 15 amino acids. CDR1 and CDR2 (germline): SGDLS, YYNGEE.

The J gene is TRBJ1-2, the V gene TRBV9, with 9 nucleotides matching TRBD1. The CDR3 totals 14 residues. CDR1 and CDR2 (germline): SGDLS, YYNGEE. Germline trimming cut 0 bases from V and 5 bases from J; bases unmatched to any gene: 2. CDR3 amino acids: CASSVGDRAYGYTF. The CDR3 DNA follows: TGTGCCAGCAGCGTAGGGGACAGGGCGTATGGCTACACCTTC.

The chain links TRBV2 to TRBJ2-1; tentatively, D is TRBD2 (5 bases). With 3 bases removed from V and 1 base from J, the gap between germline ends came to 10 bases. Germline CDR1 reads SNHLY; CDR2 reads FYNNEI. The CDR3 covers 15 residues. CDR3 DNA sequence: TGTGCCAGCAGTGATCCGACGGGATCCTACAATGAGCAGTTCTTC. Amino acid sequence: CASSDPTGSYNEQFF. Full variable domain (remainder filled in from reference TRBV2 and TRBJ2-1): EPEVTQTPSHQVTQMGQEVILRCVPISNHLYFYWYRQILGQKVEFLVSFYNNEISEKSEIFDDQFSVERPDGSNFTLKIRSTKLEDSAMYFCASSDPTGSYNEQFFGPGTRLTVL.

V and J are TRBV6-5 and TRBJ1-1; the D is unclear. The CDR3 totals 13 residues. With 2 bases removed from V and 6 bases from J, the gap between germline ends came to 10 bases. From germline, CDR1 is MNHEY and CDR2 SVGAGI. The CDR3 DNA reads TGTGCCAGCAGTTACCATTTGGCATCTGAAGCTTTCTTT. It specifies CASSYHLASEAFF.

This clone was recorded once. The rearrangement links TRBV6-1 to TRBJ2-7; 9 bases fit TRBD2. The CDR3 extends over 18 amino acids. CDR1 and CDR2 from the germline V gene are MNHNS and SASEGT. V dropped 4 bases and J dropped 6; count of bases not matched to a gene: 19. The CDR3 here is CASSGGWAGGPGPSEQYF. DNA of the CDR3: TGTGCCAGCAGTGGCGGTTGGGCGGGGGGGCCGGGGCCGTCCGAGCAGTACTTC.

This clone was found once. The J gene is TRBJ1-5, the V gene TRBV12-5, with D maybe TRBD1 (5 bases). The ends were cut back, 6 bases at V and 3 bases at J, with 12 bases in the middle. Per the germline V gene, CDR1 is LGHNT and CDR2 is FRNRAP. This CDR3 is 14 amino acids long. The CDR3: CASGPTGYNQPQHF. The CDR3 nucleotides are TGTGCTAGTGGCCCAACAGGATACAATCAGCCCCAGCATTTT. Full variable domain (remainder filled in from reference TRBV12-5 and TRBJ1-5): DARVTQTPRHKVTEMGQEVTMRCQPILGHNTVFWYRQTMMQGLELLAYFRNRAPLDDSGMPKDRFSAEMPDATLATLKIQPSEPRDSAVYFCASGPTGYNQPQHFGDGTRLSIL.

The chain links TRBV14 to TRBJ2-7; 7 bases agree with TRBD1. The germline gives CDR1 SGHDN, CDR2 FVKESK. The CDR3 loop spans 16 amino acids. V lost 1 base, J lost 1 base, and 7 bases stayed unmatched. The CDR3 bases are TGTGCCAGCAGCCAAGGACCCAGGGGACAGTCCTACGAGCAGTACTTC. This encodes CASSQGPRGQSYEQYF.

CDR3 residues: CASSLGAASNQPQHF. Written as DNA, the CDR3 is TGTGCCAGCAGCTTAGGGGCAGCTAGCAATCAGCCCCAGCATTTT. The chain recombines TRBV11-2 with TRBJ1-5; D is uncertain. The CDR3 runs to 15 residues. Looked up from germline, CDR1 is SGHAT and CDR2 is FQNNGV. The V and J ends lost 1 base and 0 bases respectively, with 7 bases between them.

The CDR3 bases are TGTGCCAGCAGCCAAGTGTCCAGCACCGGGGAGCTGTTTTTT. Its protein is CASSQVSSTGELFF. This chain joins TRBV14 and TRBJ2-2; no definite D call. CDR3 size: 14 residues. Trimming removed 1 base at V and 4 bases at J, with 7 bases between. CDR1 and CDR2 from the germline V gene are SGHDN and FVKESK. The entire variable domain, with the rest obtained from reference TRBV14 and TRBJ2-2, is as follows: EAGVTQFPSHSVIEKGQTVTLRCDPISGHDNLYWYRRVMGKEIKFLLHFVKESKQDESGMPNNRFLAERTGGTYSTLKVQPAELEDSGVYFCASSQVSSTGELFFGEGSRLTVL.

The chain links TRBV2 to TRBJ2-3; TRBD2 aligns across 10 bases. Unmatched junction bases numbered 4, after V lost 6 bases and J lost 4 bases. CDR3 size: 14 residues. CDR1 is SNHLY and CDR2 is FYNNEI in the germline V gene. The CDR3 DNA follows: TGTGCCAGCAGAAGCGGGGGGGGCCCAGATACGCAGTATTTT. It codes for CASRSGGGPDTQYF.

The chain carries TRBV7-9 and TRBJ2-2; possible D gene TRBD2, 7 bases. V was pared by 10 bases and J by 6 bases, with 21 bases between. The CDR3 runs to 15 residues. Germline V gives CDR1 SEHNR, CDR2 FQNEAQ (reference sequence). The CDR3 sequence is CATQTGGRLSGELFF. The CDR3 DNA sequence: TGTGCCACCCAAACGGGGGGCCGTTTATCCGGGGAGCTGTTTTTT.

V gene TRBV30 combines with J gene TRBJ1-4; 7 nucleotides agree with TRBD1. Losses at the gene ends were 3 bases for V and 7 bases for J; bases not matched to a gene: 8. This CDR3 has 14 amino acids. In germline, CDR1 is GTSNPN, CDR2 SVGIG (reference sequence). DNA of the CDR3: TGTGCCTGGAGCGCAGGGGGTTCGAGTGAAAAACTGTTTTTT. Protein: CAWSAGGSSEKLFF.

As concerns this clone: Its ends do not fully match the called genes, so a read error is possible. The rearrangement joins TRBV7-9 to TRBJ2-7, with a tentative D call TRBD2 (5 bases). Looked up from germline, CDR1 is SEHNR and CDR2 is FQNEAQ (reference sequence). There are 13 residues in the CDR3. CDR3 amino acids: CSSSPLASGEQYF. The CDR3 DNA sequence: TGTTCCAGCAGCCCATTAGCAAGCGGCGAGCAGTACTTC.

The V call is TRBV21-1, the J call TRBJ1-1. TRBV21-1 is shown as a pseudogene. The CDR3 consists of 13 residues. The CDR3 spells CASSHLIGFGAFF. DNA of the CDR3: TGTGCCAGCAGCCACCTCATCGGTTTTGGAGCTTTCTTT.

J is TRBJ2-7 and V is TRBV7-2, with a tentative D call TRBD1 (5 bases). V was shortened by 4 bases and J by 1 base, with 14 bases between the two germline ends. Germline V gene sequence: CDR1 SGHTA, CDR2 FQGNSA. The CDR3 is 15 amino acids. The CDR3: CASSSQWGSSYEQYF. DNA for the CDR3: TGTGCCAGCAGCTCACAATGGGGCTCTTCCTACGAGCAGTACTTC. The full variable domain, with the rest looked up from reference TRBV7-2 and TRBJ2-7, is GAGVSQSPSNKVTEKGKDVELRCDPISGHTALYWYRQSLGQGLEFLIYFQGNSAPDKSGLPSDRFSAERTGGSVSTLTIQRTQQEDSAVYLCASSSQWGSSYEQYFGPGTRLTVT.

The CDR3, as DNA: TGTGCCAGCTCACAACAGGGCGCTGGGGCCAACGTCCTGACTTTC. Protein: CASSQQGAGANVLTF. The chain couples TRBV18 to TRBJ2-6; D may be TRBD1 (6 bases). This CDR3 is built from 15 residues. Germline loops: CDR1 KGHSH, CDR2 LQKENI. The V and J ends lost 4 bases and 2 bases respectively, with 9 bases between them.

This chain connects TRBV7-6 to TRBJ1-5; D possibly corresponds to TRBD1 (5 bases). This CDR3 is built from 14 residues. V was pared by 1 base and J by 5 bases, with 9 bases between. The V gene's germline CDR1 is SGHVS and CDR2 FNYEAQ. The CDR3 protein is CASSLEGGDQPQHF. In nucleotides, the CDR3 is TGTGCCAGCAGCTTAGAGGGAGGGGATCAGCCCCAGCATTTT.

The chain links TRBV10-2 to TRBJ2-2; the match to TRBD2 covers 8 bases. Trimming took 11 bases from V and 6 from J; bases not matched to a gene: 17. The CDR3 totals 16 residues. Germline-derived CDR1 and CDR2 are WSHSY and SAAADI. CDR3 DNA: TGCGCCTCCTTTCGGGGCGGGGGGCCGGGGGCCGGGGAGCTGTTTTTT. It is translated as CASFRGGGPGAGELFF.

This sequence joins TRBV7-2 and TRBJ2-7; tentatively, D is TRBD1 (6 bases). CDR1 and CDR2 from the germline V gene are SGHTA and FQGNSA. V lost 5 bases and J 3 bases, leaving 11 bases between the germline ends. The CDR3 contains 13 residues. CDR3 protein: CASSTLQGYEQYF. The CDR3 nucleotides read TGTGCCAGCAGCACCTTACAGGGCTACGAGCAGTACTTC.